Shown below are 15 T cell receptor beta chains from a single sample sequenced in a study of technical replicates of blood from a handful of donors. The table came from immunoSEQ multiplex PCR; TCRdb's copy has only in-frame clones and leaves some out. The table includes around 92,000 clones, 95% detected once. The sample was T cells isolated from PBMCs. These receptors all come from a human donor in good health.

Here the CDR3 reads CAWTGQLSQPQHF. The CDR3 DNA follows: TGTGCCTGGACCGGACAGCTGAGTCAGCCCCAGCATTTT. The V call is TRBV30, the J call TRBJ1-5, with D possibly TRBD1 on 6 matching bases. Trimming removed 4 bases at V and 6 bases at J, with 13 bases between. CDR3 length: 13 amino acids. Germline V lookup: CDR1 GTSNPN, CDR2 SVGIG (reference sequence).

Worth noting for this clone: At one of its ends the junction is not consistent with the germline gene, which may arise from a read error. V is TRBV15 and J is TRBJ2-2; TRBD1 is a possible D gene (5 bases). The CDR3 spans 14 residues. The germline CDR1 and CDR2 sequences are LNHNV and YYDKDF (reference sequence). CDR3 sequence: CATSRDRNTGELFF. CDR3 sequence (DNA): TGTGCCACCAGCCGAGACAGGAACACCGGGGAGCTGTTTTTT. The full variable domain, its missing parts supplied by reference TRBV15 and TRBJ2-2, is DAMVIQNPRYQVTQFGKPVTLSCSQTLNHNVMYWYQQKSSQAPKLLFHYYDKDFNNEADTPDNFQSRRPNTSFCFLDIRSPGLGDTAMYLCATSRDRNTGELFFGEGSRLTVL.

V and J are TRBV5-6 and TRBJ1-1; possibly TRBD1 for D (6 bases). There are 15 residues in the CDR3. The V and J ends lost 0 bases and 3 bases respectively, with 12 bases between them. Germline lookup yields CDR1 SGHDT and CDR2 YYEEEE. In DNA, the CDR3 is TGTGCCAGCAGCTTGGAGGGAGGGGGTTACACTGAAGCTTTCTTT. It translates to CASSLEGGGYTEAFF.

This clone was detected once. This sequence joins TRBV4-2 and TRBJ1-1; D gene unclear. CDR1 and CDR2 from the germline V gene are LGHNA and YNFKEQ. The V end lost 4 bases, the J end lost 1 base, and 13 bases lay between the germline ends. This CDR3 is built from 15 residues. The CDR3 sequence is CASSRVPHQNTEAFF. The DNA of the CDR3 is TGTGCCAGCAGCCGTGTCCCACACCAGAACACTGAAGCTTTCTTT.

The chain has TRBV27 and TRBJ1-2; no reliable D call. This CDR3 comprises 14 residues. V was pared by 3 bases and J by 3 bases, with 11 bases between. The germline gives CDR1 MNHEY, CDR2 SMNVEV (reference sequence). Here the CDR3 reads CASSFVPFYYGYTF. The CDR3 DNA sequence: TGTGCCAGCAGTTTCGTCCCCTTCTACTATGGCTACACCTTC.

The chain joins TRBV11-2 to TRBJ2-1; 12 nucleotides align to TRBD2. The CDR3 covers 16 residues. The germline V gene has CDR1 SGHAT and CDR2 FQNNGV. After removal of 1 base from V and 5 bases from J, the junction contained 3 bases not matched to a gene. The CDR3 loop is CASSLAGLAGNNEQFF. As DNA, the CDR3 is TGTGCCAGCAGCTTAGCAGGACTAGCGGGAAACAATGAGCAGTTCTTC.

The chain recombines TRBV19 with TRBJ2-3; 12 bases agree with TRBD2. Germline V CDR1 and CDR2: LNHDA, SQIVND (reference sequence). The V and J ends lost 9 bases and 4 bases, in that order; junction bases with no gene match: 20. The CDR3 covers 19 residues. The CDR3 DNA reads TGTGCCAGCCAACGGGTACCCACCGGACTAGCGGGGTTGGCAGATACGCAGTATTTT. This translates into CASQRVPTGLAGLADTQYF.

This chain links TRBV2 with TRBJ1-2; no definite D call. The CDR3 extends over 15 amino acids. CDR1 and CDR2 (germline): SNHLY, FYNNEI. Trimming left V 0 bases short and J 5 bases short, with 13 bases between. Here the CDR3 DNA reads TGTGCCAGCAGTGAAGCCTACGCCTTCGTTTATGGCTACACCTTC. Protein product: CASSEAYAFVYGYTF. Full variable domain (outside the CDR3, taken from reference TRBV2 and TRBJ1-2): EPEVTQTPSHQVTQMGQEVILRCVPISNHLYFYWYRQILGQKVEFLVSFYNNEISEKSEIFDDQFSVERPDGSNFTLKIRSTKLEDSAMYFCASSEAYAFVYGYTFGSGTRLTVV.

V is TRBV18 and J is TRBJ1-3; D remains ambiguous. This CDR3 contains 18 residues. The V and J ends lost 3 bases and 0 bases respectively, with 18 bases between them. Germline V lookup: CDR1 KGHSH, CDR2 LQKENI. CDR3 in amino acids: CASSPAAGNPSSGNTIYF. CDR3 in DNA: TGTGCCAGCTCACCGGCCGCCGGGAATCCTTCCTCTGGAAACACCATATATTTT.

The chain is built from TRBV7-3 and TRBJ2-3; 11 nucleotides match TRBD2. Unmatched junction bases numbered 8, after V lost 4 bases and J lost 5 bases. This CDR3 has 16 residues. CDR1 and CDR2 from the germline V gene are SGHTA and FQGTGA. CDR3 sequence (DNA): TGTGCCAGCAGCTCCTTAGCGGGGGGGCCGCTAGATACGCAGTATTTT. Protein sequence: CASSSLAGGPLDTQYF.

The chain joins TRBV10-3 to TRBJ2-1, with 9 nucleotides matching TRBD1. CDR1 is ENHRY, CDR2 SYGVKD, per germline. V was pared by 0 bases and J by 8 bases, with 5 bases of the junction left unmatched. The CDR3 is 15 residues long. CDR3 nucleotide sequence: TGTGCCATCAGTGAGTCGTTACAGGGGGCATATGAGCAGTTCTTC. Its protein is CAISESLQGAYEQFF.

The chain joins TRBV6-1 to TRBJ1-1; tentatively, D is TRBD1 (5 bases). CDR3 size: 15 residues. Trimming left V 4 bases short and J 0 bases short, with 12 bases between. Germline assignment: CDR1 MNHNS and CDR2 SASEGT. Written as DNA, the CDR3 is TGTGCCAGCAGTGGTCGACAGTCCCTGAACACTGAAGCTTTCTTT. Translation: CASSGRQSLNTEAFF.

V usage is TRBV27 and J usage is TRBJ1-1; tentatively, D is TRBD1 (6 bases). Germline V gives CDR1 MNHEY, CDR2 SMNVEV (reference sequence). The CDR3 consists of 14 residues. The ends were cut back, 7 bases at V and 3 bases at J, with 15 bases in the middle. The chain's CDR3 is CASTARWTDTEAFF. CDR3 DNA: TGTGCCAGCACAGCGCGCTGGACAGACACTGAAGCTTTCTTT.

The J gene is TRBJ2-1, the V gene TRBV29-1; 10 nucleotides match TRBD2. Trimming at V came to 8 bases and at J to 5 bases, leaving 3 bases not matched to a gene. CDR3 size: 12 residues. Germline CDR1 is SQVTM and CDR2 is ANQGSEA. The CDR3 DNA reads TGCAGCCCGGGACTAGCGAACAATGAGCAGTTCTTC. This codes for CSPGLANNEQFF.

V is TRBV6-1 and J is TRBJ2-7, with 8 bases identical to TRBD1. The CDR3 extends over 15 amino acids. The junction had 7 bases not matched to a gene; V was cut back by 5 bases and J by 1 base. Germline V CDR1 and CDR2: MNHNS, SASEGT. This CDR3 reads CASSLRQGMSYEQYF. CDR3 DNA sequence: TGTGCCAGCAGTCTACGACAGGGGATGTCCTACGAGCAGTACTTC.